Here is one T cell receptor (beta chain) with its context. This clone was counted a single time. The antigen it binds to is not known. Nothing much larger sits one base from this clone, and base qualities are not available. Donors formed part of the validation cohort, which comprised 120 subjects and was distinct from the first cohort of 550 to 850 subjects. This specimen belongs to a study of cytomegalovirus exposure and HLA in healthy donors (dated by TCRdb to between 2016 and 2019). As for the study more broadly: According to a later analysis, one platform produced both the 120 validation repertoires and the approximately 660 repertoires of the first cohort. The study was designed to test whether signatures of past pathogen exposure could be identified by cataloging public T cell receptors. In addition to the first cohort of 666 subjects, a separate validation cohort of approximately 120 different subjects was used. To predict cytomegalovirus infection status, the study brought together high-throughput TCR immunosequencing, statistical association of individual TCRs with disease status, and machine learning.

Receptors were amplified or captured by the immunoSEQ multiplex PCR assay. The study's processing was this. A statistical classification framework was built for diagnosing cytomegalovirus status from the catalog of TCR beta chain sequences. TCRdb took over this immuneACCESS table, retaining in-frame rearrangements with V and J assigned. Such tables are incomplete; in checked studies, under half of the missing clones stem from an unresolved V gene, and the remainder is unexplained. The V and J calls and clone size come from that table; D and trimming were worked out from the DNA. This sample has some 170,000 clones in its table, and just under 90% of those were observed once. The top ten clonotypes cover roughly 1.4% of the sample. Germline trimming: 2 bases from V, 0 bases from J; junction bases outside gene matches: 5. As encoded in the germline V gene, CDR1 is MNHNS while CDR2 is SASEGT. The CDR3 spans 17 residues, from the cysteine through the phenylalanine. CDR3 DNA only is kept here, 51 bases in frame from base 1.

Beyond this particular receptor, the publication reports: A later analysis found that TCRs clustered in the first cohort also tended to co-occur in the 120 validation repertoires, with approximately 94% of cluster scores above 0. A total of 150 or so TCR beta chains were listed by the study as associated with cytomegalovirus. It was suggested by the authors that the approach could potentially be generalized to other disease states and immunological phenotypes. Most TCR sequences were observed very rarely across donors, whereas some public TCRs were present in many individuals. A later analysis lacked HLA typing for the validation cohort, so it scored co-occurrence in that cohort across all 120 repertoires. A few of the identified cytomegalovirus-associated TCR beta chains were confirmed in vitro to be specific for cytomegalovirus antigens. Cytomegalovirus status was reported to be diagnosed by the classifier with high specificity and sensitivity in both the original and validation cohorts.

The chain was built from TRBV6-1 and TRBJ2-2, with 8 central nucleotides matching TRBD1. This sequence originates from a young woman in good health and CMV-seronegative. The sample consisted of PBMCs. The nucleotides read TGTGCCAGCAGTGAAAACCAGGGGGCCGCGAACACCGGGGAGCTGTTTTTT. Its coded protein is CASSENQGAANTGELFF.